This T cell receptor beta chain was identified during a study of blood T cells in healthy people across ages. In regard to this clonotype: What it recognizes is unknown.

Next came a second PCR, run for about 7 to 12 cycles, which used a sample-barcoded 5' primer along with a J-beta primer mix. Through a template-switch adaptor with 12 random nucleotides, each cDNA molecule received a tag. TCRdb processed the 5' RACE reads anew with MiXCR; each CDR3 protein has one entry. The table records 550,000 to 700,000 distinct CDR3 sequences, approximately 27% of them present only once. Study findings and constraints: Higher diversity, along with more naive CD4+ cells, distinguished long-lived donors from aged donors. Those diversity estimates obtained from one million T cells were thought to be underestimates.

The CDR3 has 13 residues. The germline V and J ends were trimmed by 3 bases and 5 bases, with 10 bases remaining between them. Germline values: CDR1 DFQATT, CDR2 SNEGSKA (reference sequence). The TCR sequence derives from a woman between 65 and 79 years old in good health. The source material was blood. V is TRBV20-1 and J is TRBJ1-4; D perhaps matches TRBD1 (5 bases). The CDR3: CSARTAPNEKLFF. CDR3 in DNA: TGCAGTGCTAGGACAGCGCCGAATGAAAAACTGTTTTTT.